This T cell receptor (beta chain) was identified during a study of long-term antiretroviral therapy in people with HIV. The V and J ends lost 6 bases and 5 bases, in that order; junction bases with no gene match: 6. CDR3 length: 14 residues. Germline-derived CDR1 and CDR2 are SGHRS and YFSETQ. The libraries were made with immunoSEQ v3.0 at survey level. Assay: immunoSEQ multiplex PCR; the TCRdb copy retains only in-frame clones and omits some. The data hold under 25,000 clones, with 76% observed a single time. As to this clone: What it recognizes is unknown.

Findings and limits, study-wide: All time points showed a repertoire dominated by clones expanded before ART.

The source of this sequence is a woman aged 40 to 55 with HIV. The specimen comprised unsorted PBMCs, sampled 0.5 years after starting antiretroviral therapy. The chain is built from TRBV5-1 and TRBJ1-1, with TRBD1 matching 11 bases. CDR3: CASNSGTGGTEAFF. The CDR3 nucleotides are TGCGCCAGCAACTCTGGGACAGGGGGGACTGAAGCTTTCTTT.